Listed here are 9 T cell receptor beta chains from one sample, sequenced in a study of Ad26.COV2.S vaccination and SARS-CoV-2 variants. The protocol was immunoSEQ multiplex PCR, while the TCRdb copy is restricted to in-frame clones and leaves out a portion. This table has fewer than 800,000 clones, around 89% appearing once. Treatment specified: over 15 received Ad26.COV2.S at low or high dose, single or two shots; 5 received placebo; per-sample allocation not given. The samples date from day 63 after the first vaccine or placebo injection. This specimen consisted of peripheral blood, obtained in a trial of Ad26.COV2.S vaccine versus placebo. Receptors originate from a person between 18 and 65 years old who received the Ad26.COV2.S COVID-19 vaccine or a placebo.

In this sample, this clone turned up once. This chain uses TRBV15 with TRBJ2-2; D not certain. V gave up 8 bases and J gave up 1 base, with 14 bases separating them. CDR1 is LNHNV and CDR2 is YYDKDF in the germline V gene (reference sequence). The CDR3 runs to 15 residues. CDR3 sequence reads: CATATPDWNTGELFF. The CDR3 coding sequence is TGTGCCACCGCCACCCCGGATTGGAACACCGGGGAGCTGTTTTTT.

The CDR3 DNA follows: TGTGCCAGCAGCCGTGGACTAGCTCGCACAGATACGCAGTATTTT. As protein: CASSRGLARTDTQYF. This chain joins TRBV6-5 and TRBJ2-3; the match to TRBD2 covers 8 bases. The CDR3 is 15 amino acids. The germline V gene encodes CDR1 MNHEY and CDR2 SVGAGI. Trimming removed 6 bases from V and 1 base from J; junction bases left unmatched: 6.

The chain recombines TRBV29-1 with TRBJ2-4; 8 bases line up with TRBD2. Germline V gene lookup returns CDR1 SQVTM and CDR2 ANQGSEA. V shed 5 bases, J shed 11 bases, and the junction held 11 bases outside the gene matches. CDR3 size: 13 residues. This CDR3 is CSVMSPRGGFQYF. DNA for the CDR3: TGCAGCGTTATGTCTCCACGGGGGGGCTTTCAGTACTTC.

This chain uses TRBV19 with TRBJ2-1; no clear D gene. The CDR3 runs 15 residues. V was shortened by 0 bases and J by 7 bases, with 13 bases between the two germline ends. Germline assignment: CDR1 LNHDA and CDR2 SQIVND (reference sequence). The CDR3 DNA is TGTGCCAGTAGTATAGAGGGCGGCCAGAGGAATGAGCAGTTCTTC. This encodes CASSIEGGQRNEQFF.

The CDR3, as DNA: TGTGCCAGCAGCGGGCGGCAGGGTGGCGACAATGAGCAGTTCTTC. Its translation: CASSGRQGGDNEQFF. V gene TRBV5-6 combines with J gene TRBJ2-1; TRBD1 might be the D (5 bases). Germline V gene sequence: CDR1 SGHDT, CDR2 YYEEEE. The CDR3 has 15 residues. The ends were cut back, 4 bases at V and 5 bases at J, with 16 bases in the middle. Full variable domain (rest looked up from reference TRBV5-6 and TRBJ2-1): DAGVTQSPTHLIKTRGQQVTLRCSPKSGHDTVSWYQQALGQGPQFIFQYYEEEERQRGNFPDRFSGHQFPNYSSELNVNALLLGDSALYLCASSGRQGGDNEQFFGPGTRLTVL.

The sample holds one count of this clone. The chain carries TRBV7-2 and TRBJ2-7; no definite D call. The CDR3 consists of 12 residues. Germline V gene data show CDR1 as SGHTA and CDR2 as FQGNSA. The V end was cut by 1 base, the J end by 2 bases, with 3 bases between. In nucleotides, the CDR3 is TGTGCCAGCAGCTTAGTAACCTACGAGCAGTACTTC. It specifies CASSLVTYEQYF.

This clone has just one count. The chain joins TRBV2 to TRBJ1-5; D is ambiguous. The CDR3 totals 13 residues. The ends were cut back, 6 bases at V and 4 bases at J, with 10 bases in the middle. The germline V gene has CDR1 SNHLY and CDR2 FYNNEI. CDR3 nucleotides: TGTGCCAGCAGCTTCGAGGATAATCAGCCCCAGCATTTT. Translated, it gives CASSFEDNQPQHF.

The chain employs TRBV2 and TRBJ1-1; a weak D match, TRBD1 (5 bases). The germline V gene has CDR1 SNHLY and CDR2 FYNNEI. V lost 11 bases and J 5 bases, leaving 18 bases between the germline ends. CDR3 size: 13 residues. CDR3 protein: CAGGREGRTEAFF. The DNA of the CDR3 is TGTGCCGGGGGGAGGGAGGGGAGGACTGAAGCTTTCTTT.

J is TRBJ1-6 and V is TRBV12-3 or TRBV12-4, with D maybe TRBD1 (5 bases). CDR3 length: 13 amino acids. Between the trimmed V and J ends, which lost 6 bases and 8 bases, there was a span of 11 bases. The CDR3 spells CASSTTGDSPLHF. The CDR3 nucleotides read TGTGCCAGCAGCACGACGGGGGATTCACCCCTCCACTTT.